The 10 T cell receptor beta chains given below trace back to one sample, sequenced in a study of pediatric ulcerative colitis. Some clones are missing from TCRdb's copy, which holds only in-frame ones; the method was immunoSEQ multiplex PCR. The table includes about 9,500 clones, about 90% detected once. Input material: blood. The receptor set was obtained from a girl between 5 and 17 years old with moderate ulcerative colitis.

The CDR3, as DNA: TGTGCCAGTAGTGCGGGCCCCAACACAGCCGGGGAGCTGTTTTTT. This sequence encodes CASSAGPNTAGELFF. The chain uses TRBV19 and TRBJ2-2; the D gene is possibly TRBD2 (5 bases). The germline V and J ends were trimmed by 5 bases and 6 bases, with 16 bases remaining between them. This CDR3 spans 15 amino acids. Looked up from germline, CDR1 is LNHDA and CDR2 is SQIVND (reference sequence).

The chain links TRBV7-4 to TRBJ1-2; D might be TRBD1 (5 bases). Trimming pared 0 bases from V and 5 bases from J, leaving 10 bases between. CDR1 and CDR2 from the germline V gene are SGHVT and SQSDAQ. This CDR3 has 14 residues. In DNA, the CDR3 is TGTGCCAGCAGCTTAGCTGGGACCCGGTATGGCTACACCTTC. The encoded protein is CASSLAGTRYGYTF.

The rearrangement joins TRBV7-8 to TRBJ1-1, with D unclear. V was clipped by 0 bases and J by 2 bases, with 10 bases between them. The CDR3 runs 15 residues. CDR1 and CDR2 from the germline V gene are SGHVS and FQNEAQ. In DNA, the CDR3 is TGTGCCAGCAGCTTAGCGAGACAACCCAACACTGAAGCTTTCTTT. The encoded protein is CASSLARQPNTEAFF.

CDR3 sequence: CASSLPRGREETQYF. The CDR3 DNA sequence: TGTGCCAGCAGCTTACCTCGGGGCAGAGAAGAGACCCAGTACTTC. V gene TRBV7-9 combines with J gene TRBJ2-5; perhaps D is TRBD1 or TRBD2 (5 bases each). The germline V gene encodes CDR1 SEHNR and CDR2 FQNEAQ (reference sequence). This CDR3 is 15 amino acids long. The V and J ends lost 2 bases and 3 bases respectively, with 13 bases between them.

This chain joins TRBV9 and TRBJ2-7; D call uncertain. The CDR3 runs to 14 residues. Per the germline V gene, CDR1 is SGDLS and CDR2 is YYNGEE. V dropped 0 bases and J dropped 0 bases, with 7 bases sitting between them. The CDR3 sequence is CASSVGYSSYEQYF. Written as DNA, the CDR3 is TGTGCCAGCAGCGTAGGGTACAGCTCCTACGAGCAGTACTTC.

CDR3 loop: CASSSSGTSGRASYEQYF. The CDR3 nucleotides are TGCGCCAGCAGTTCTTCCGGGACTAGCGGGAGGGCTTCCTACGAGCAGTACTTC. The chain links TRBV5-1 to TRBJ2-7, with 16 bases identical to TRBD2. The trim removed 5 bases at V and 1 base at J, leaving 9 bases unmatched. Germline lookup yields CDR1 SGHRS and CDR2 YFSETQ. The CDR3 contains 18 residues. Combining the CDR3 with reference TRBV5-1 and TRBJ2-7 gives the whole variable domain KAGVTQTPRYLIKTRGQQVTLSCSPISGHRSVSWYQQTPGQGLQFLFEYFSETQRNKGNFPGRFSGRQFSNSRSEMNVSTLELGDSALYLCASSSSGTSGRASYEQYFGPGTRLTVT.

The chain is built from TRBV5-8 and TRBJ2-5, with D perhaps matching TRBD1 (6 bases). Per germline, CDR1 SGHTS and CDR2 YDEGEE. The CDR3 length is 15 residues. V was pared by 4 bases and J by 7 bases, with 20 bases between. The CDR3 here is CASSRDYNRVATQYF. The CDR3 DNA follows: TGTGCCAGCAGCCGTGATTACAACAGGGTAGCGACCCAGTACTTC.

This chain connects TRBV2 to TRBJ2-7; D is possibly TRBD1 (6 bases). The length of the CDR3 is 20 residues. Germline CDR1 and CDR2: SNHLY and FYNNEI. V was shortened by 2 bases and J by 0 bases, with 26 bases between the two germline ends. The CDR3 region is CASSEMGALGEPKSSYEQYF. As DNA, the CDR3 is TGTGCCAGCAGTGAAATGGGGGCTTTGGGTGAGCCGAAATCCTCCTACGAGCAGTACTTC.

The chain joins TRBV29-1 to TRBJ1-2, with 9 bases that match TRBD1. This CDR3 is built from 14 residues. Trimming removed 3 bases from V and 4 bases from J; junction bases left unmatched: 6. Germline V lookup: CDR1 SQVTM, CDR2 ANQGSEA. The CDR3 sequence: CSVDSSTGGYGYTF. In nucleotides, the CDR3 is TGCAGCGTTGACTCTTCGACAGGGGGCTATGGCTACACCTTC.

This clone was found once. The CDR3 loop reads CASSPNTGALSGNTIYF. The CDR3 nucleotides read TGCGCCAGCAGCCCTAATACAGGGGCCCTCTCTGGAAACACCATATATTTT. The chain recombines TRBV5-1 with TRBJ1-3, with 7 bases that match TRBD1. This CDR3 region has 17 residues. Germline V CDR1 and CDR2: SGHRS, YFSETQ. The ends lost 4 bases at V and 0 bases at J; junction bases unmatched: 10.